This TCR beta chain came from a study of CD8+CD57+ T cells in acquired aplastic anemia. All patients picked for sequencing had shown, by flow cytometry, an expansion of CD8+CD57+ cells. Patients had undergone no therapy by the time their blood was sampled. Trimming took 6 bases from V and 0 from J; bases not matched to a gene: 5. Germline CDR1 and CDR2: SQVTM and ANQGSEA. The CDR3 covers 15 residues. This clonotype was picked up many times. The use of genomic DNA as template underpinned the TCR beta VDJ and CDR3 profiling. One entry per CDR3 protein results from TCRdb running MiXCR on the reads. Of around 430,000 distinct CDR3 sequences listed, over 25% were seen once; the top ten hold 0.82%.

This clonotype originated in a human donor with aplastic anemia. The rearrangement uses TRBV29-1 and TRBJ2-1; 10 bases line up with TRBD2. The sequenced material came from sorted CD4+, CD8+, or CD8+CD57+ T cells (not recorded which) from PBMCs. The DNA for the CDR3 is TGCAGCGTAGCGGGACTAGCGAGCTCCTACAATGAGCAGTTCTTC. Translation gives CSVAGLASSYNEQFF.